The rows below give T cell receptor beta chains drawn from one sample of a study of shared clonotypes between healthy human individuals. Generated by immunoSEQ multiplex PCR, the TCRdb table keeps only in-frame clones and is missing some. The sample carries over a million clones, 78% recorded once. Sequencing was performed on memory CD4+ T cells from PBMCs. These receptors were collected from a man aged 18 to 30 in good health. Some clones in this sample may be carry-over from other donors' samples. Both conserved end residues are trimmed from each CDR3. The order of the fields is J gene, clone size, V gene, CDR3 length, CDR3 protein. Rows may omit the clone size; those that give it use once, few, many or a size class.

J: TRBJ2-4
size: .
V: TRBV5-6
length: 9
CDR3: ASSRLGVQY

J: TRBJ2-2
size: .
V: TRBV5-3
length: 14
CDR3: ASTYGTGRTTGELF

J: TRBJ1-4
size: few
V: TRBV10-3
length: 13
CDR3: ATGGTVATNEKLF

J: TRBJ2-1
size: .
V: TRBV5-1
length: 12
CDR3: ASSLTSGVNEQF

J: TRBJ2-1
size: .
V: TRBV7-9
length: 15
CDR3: ASSSALTSGSDNEQF

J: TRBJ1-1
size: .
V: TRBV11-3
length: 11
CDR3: ASSFSVDTEAF

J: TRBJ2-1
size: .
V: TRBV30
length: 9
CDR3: AWSGNNEQF

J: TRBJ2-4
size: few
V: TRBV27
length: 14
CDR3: ASSPSGGRAKNIQY

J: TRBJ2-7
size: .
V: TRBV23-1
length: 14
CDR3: ASSQSHRGPTYEQY

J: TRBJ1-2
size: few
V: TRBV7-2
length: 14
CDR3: ASSWGGQGPDYGYT

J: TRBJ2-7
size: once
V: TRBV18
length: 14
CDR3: ASSPPRGFGSYEQY

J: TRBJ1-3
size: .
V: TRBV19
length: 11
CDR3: ASSINSGNTIY

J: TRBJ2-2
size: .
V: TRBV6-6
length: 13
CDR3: ASYPPWRNTGELF